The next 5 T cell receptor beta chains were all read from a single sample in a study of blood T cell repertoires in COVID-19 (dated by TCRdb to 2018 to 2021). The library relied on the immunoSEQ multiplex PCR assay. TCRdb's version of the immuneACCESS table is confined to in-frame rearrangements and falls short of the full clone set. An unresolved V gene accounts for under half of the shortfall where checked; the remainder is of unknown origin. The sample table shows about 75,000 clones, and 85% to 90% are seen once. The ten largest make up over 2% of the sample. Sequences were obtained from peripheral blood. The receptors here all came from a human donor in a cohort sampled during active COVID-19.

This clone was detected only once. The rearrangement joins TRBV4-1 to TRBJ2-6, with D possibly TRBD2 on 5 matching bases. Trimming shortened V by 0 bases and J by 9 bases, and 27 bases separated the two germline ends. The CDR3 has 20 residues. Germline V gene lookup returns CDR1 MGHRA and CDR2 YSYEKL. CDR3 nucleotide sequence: TGCGCCAGCAGCCAAGAAGCTAGGCTAGGGATAGGGAGTGGGAGCAACGTCCTGACTTTC. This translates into CASSQEARLGIGSGSNVLTF.

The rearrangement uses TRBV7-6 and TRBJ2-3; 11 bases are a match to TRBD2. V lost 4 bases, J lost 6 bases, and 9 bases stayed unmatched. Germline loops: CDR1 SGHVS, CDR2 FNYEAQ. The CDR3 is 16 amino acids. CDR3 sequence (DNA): TGTGCCAGCAGCTCCCGTGGGGCTAGCGGGGGGGATACGCAGTATTTT. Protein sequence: CASSSRGASGGDTQYF.

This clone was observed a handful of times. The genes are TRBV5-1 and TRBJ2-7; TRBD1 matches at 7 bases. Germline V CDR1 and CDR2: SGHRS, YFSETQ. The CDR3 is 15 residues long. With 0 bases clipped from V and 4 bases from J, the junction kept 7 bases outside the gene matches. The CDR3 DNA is TGCGCCAGCAGCTTGGCAGGTGGGACAGCATACGAGCAGTACTTC. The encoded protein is CASSLAGGTAYEQYF.

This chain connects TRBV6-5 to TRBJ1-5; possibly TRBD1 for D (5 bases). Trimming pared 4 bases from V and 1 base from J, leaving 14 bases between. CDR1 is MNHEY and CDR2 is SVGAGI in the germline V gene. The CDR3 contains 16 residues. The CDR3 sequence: CASSFRVPVSNQPQHF. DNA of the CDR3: TGTGCCAGCAGTTTCAGGGTACCCGTGAGCAATCAGCCCCAGCATTTT.

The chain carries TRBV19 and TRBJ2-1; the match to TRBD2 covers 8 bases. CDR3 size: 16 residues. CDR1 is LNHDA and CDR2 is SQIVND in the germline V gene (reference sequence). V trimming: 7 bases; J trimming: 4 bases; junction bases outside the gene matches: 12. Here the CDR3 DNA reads TGTGCCAGTACCCTTGGGAGCGGGAGTGCTTACAATGAGCAGTTCTTC. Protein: CASTLGSGSAYNEQFF.